The clone carrying this T cell receptor beta chain was seen once. This sample was included in a study of blood T cell repertoires in COVID-19. Overall study context: There were acute and convalescent COVID-19 samples, and they came from the United States, Italy and Spain. Sample material is recorded as cDNA or gDNA derived from T cells, B-cell-depleted T cells, or PBMCs.

Assay used: immunoSEQ multiplex PCR; TCRdb lists only in-frame clones, some missing. This sample has about 160,000 clones, with approximately 84% found just once. The CDR3 contains 16 residues. Germline-derived CDR1 and CDR2 are MNHEY and SMNVEV (reference sequence). The V end was cut by 6 bases, the J end by 4 bases, with 22 bases between. The V call is TRBV27, the J call TRBJ2-7; a weak D match, TRBD2 (6 bases). The sequence derives from a man aged 40-55 years who had recovered from COVID-19. The material sequenced was peripheral blood. CDR3 amino acids: CASSRGGAGLTYEQYF. The CDR3 bases are TGTGCCAGCAGCCGTGGCGGGGCAGGGCTGACGTACGAGCAGTACTTC.